The 31 T cell receptor beta chains reported below all come from one sample, sequenced in a study of blood T cell repertoires in COVID-19. Libraries were prepared by immunoSEQ multiplex PCR; TCRdb keeps only in-frame clonotypes and omits some of them. The data show around 250,000 clones, approximately 91% seen once. The sequencing input was peripheral blood. Source of these receptors: a human donor in a cohort sampled during active COVID-19.

The chain uses TRBV7-8 and TRBJ2-1; D is uncertain. The CDR3 totals 15 residues. Between the trimmed V and J ends, which lost 6 bases and 6 bases, there was a span of 18 bases. CDR1 SGHVS and CDR2 FQNEAQ come from the germline V gene. Written as DNA, the CDR3 is TGTGCCAGCAGTTGGATTAGCCAGCCCTCCAATGAGCAGTTCTTC. It encodes CASSWISQPSNEQFF.

The chain has TRBV19 and TRBJ2-7; 14 nucleotides align to TRBD2. Germline V gene lookup returns CDR1 LNHDA and CDR2 SQIVND (reference sequence). The ends lost 4 bases at V and 6 bases at J; junction bases unmatched: 5. CDR3 length equals 15 residues. This CDR3 reads CASSKGLAGAGEQYF. The CDR3 DNA follows: TGTGCCAGTAGTAAGGGACTAGCGGGAGCAGGCGAGCAGTACTTC. Complete variable domain (other parts from reference TRBV19 and TRBJ2-7): DGGITQSPKYLFRKEGQNVTLSCEQNLNHDAMYWYRQDPGQGLRLIYYSQIVNDFQKGDIAEGYSVSREKKESFPLTVTSAQKNPTAFYLCASSKGLAGAGEQYFGPGTRLTVT.

V usage is TRBV12-2 and J usage is TRBJ1-2. TRBV12-2 is flagged as a pseudogene. The length of the CDR3 is 13 residues. The CDR3 is CASRQPRVDGYTF. Written as DNA, the CDR3 is TGTGCAAGTCGCCAGCCCCGGGTCGACGGCTACACCTTC.

This chain links TRBV4-3 with TRBJ2-7; 9 positions match TRBD2. CDR1 is LGHNA, CDR2 YSLEER, per germline. The CDR3 is 13 residues long. V lost 0 bases and J lost 6; bases outside the gene matches: 0. CDR3 sequence reads: CASSQDSGSEQYF. The CDR3 DNA reads as TGCGCCAGCAGCCAAGATAGCGGGAGCGAGCAGTACTTC.

This sequence joins TRBV27 and TRBJ2-1; maybe TRBD1 (5 bases). In germline, CDR1 is MNHEY, CDR2 SMNVEV (reference sequence). The ends were cut back, 5 bases at V and 8 bases at J, with 16 bases in the middle. There are 14 residues in the CDR3. The CDR3 spells CASSLRQGDDEQFF. The CDR3 DNA sequence: TGTGCCAGCAGTCTCCGACAAGGGGATGATGAGCAGTTCTTC.

This clone has just one count. The rearrangement links TRBV7-2 to TRBJ2-7; 8 nucleotides line up with TRBD2. Germline trimming cut 3 bases from V and 4 bases from J; bases unmatched to any gene: 8. The germline V gene encodes CDR1 SGHTA and CDR2 FQGNSA. The CDR3 length is 15 residues. This CDR3 reads CASSLTPGRGYEQYF. The CDR3, as DNA: TGTGCCAGCAGCTTGACTCCCGGGAGGGGGTACGAGCAGTACTTC.

The J gene is TRBJ1-5, the V gene TRBV11-2, with a tentative D call TRBD1 (6 bases). Germline-derived CDR1 and CDR2 are SGHAT and FQNNGV. This CDR3 is built from 15 residues. Trimming shortened V by 2 bases and J by 4 bases, and 12 bases separated the two germline ends. This CDR3 reads CASSLWDDRNQPQHF. In DNA form, the CDR3 reads TGTGCCAGCAGCTTATGGGATGACAGGAATCAGCCCCAGCATTTT.

The J gene is TRBJ2-7, the V gene TRBV15; TRBD2 might be the D (7 bases). The CDR3 covers 14 residues. Per germline, CDR1 LNHNV and CDR2 YYDKDF (reference sequence). V lost 6 bases and J 1 base, leaving 13 bases between the germline ends. The chain's CDR3 is CATSSGGASYEQYF. The CDR3 nucleotides are TGTGCCACCAGTTCGGGGGGCGCTTCCTACGAGCAGTACTTC.

The chain joins TRBV27 to TRBJ2-1; 7 bases are a match to TRBD2. The CDR3 has 14 residues. Germline lookup yields CDR1 MNHEY and CDR2 SMNVEV (reference sequence). V lost 5 bases to trimming and J lost 9 bases; unmatched junction nucleotides: 10. The CDR3 bases are TGTGCCAGCAGTCTAGCGGTCACAAACGGTGAGCAGTTCTTC. It yields the protein CASSLAVTNGEQFF.

CDR3 nucleotide sequence: TGTGCCAGTAGTATGAGGACTAGCGGGATTAGGGATACGCAGTATTTT. Translating it yields CASSMRTSGIRDTQYF. The V gene is TRBV19, the J gene TRBJ2-3; 12 nucleotides agree with TRBD2. With V trimmed by 3 bases and J by 6 bases, 7 bases remained unmatched. Looked up from germline, CDR1 is LNHDA and CDR2 is SQIVND (reference sequence). The CDR3 is 16 residues long. The full variable domain, its missing parts supplied by reference TRBV19 and TRBJ2-3, is DGGITQSPKYLFRKEGQNVTLSCEQNLNHDAMYWYRQDPGQGLRLIYYSQIVNDFQKGDIAEGYSVSREKKESFPLTVTSAQKNPTAFYLCASSMRTSGIRDTQYFGPGTRLTVL.

This clone was seen once. The V call is TRBV5-1, the J call TRBJ1-2; a weak D match, TRBD1 (6 bases). Trimming cost V 4 bases and J 4 bases, with 17 bases left between them. Germline CDR1 is SGHRS and CDR2 is YFSETQ. The CDR3 extends over 15 amino acids. The CDR3 DNA is TGCGCCAGCAGCATGAACGGACAGCCCTCCTATGGCTACACCTTC. Its translation: CASSMNGQPSYGYTF.

The CDR3 DNA reads as TGTGCCGCAAAGGGGGGGAGCACTGAAGCTTTCTTT. It translates to CAAKGGSTEAFF. The genes are TRBV10-3 and TRBJ1-1, with D maybe TRBD1 (6 bases). Trimming took 11 bases from V and 4 from J, leaving 14 bases between them. This CDR3 region has 12 residues. Germline lookup yields CDR1 ENHRY and CDR2 SYGVKD.

The gene calls are TRBV9 and TRBJ2-7, with D possibly TRBD1 on 5 matching bases. CDR3 length: 14 residues. Trimming shortened V by 5 bases and J by 0 bases, and 12 bases separated the two germline ends. The germline V gene has CDR1 SGDLS and CDR2 YYNGEE. The CDR3 sequence: CASSSAGLSYEQYF. The CDR3 nucleotides read TGTGCCAGCAGTTCGGCAGGGCTCTCCTACGAGCAGTACTTC.

This clone was seen more than once but under ten times. The CDR3 sequence is CASSPWTGTTYEQYF. CDR3 bases: TGTGCCAGCAGCCCTTGGACAGGAACTACCTACGAGCAGTACTTC. The chain uses TRBV5-5 and TRBJ2-7; 7 bases line up with TRBD1. Losses at the gene ends were 4 bases for V and 2 bases for J; bases not matched to a gene: 9. Germline V lookup: CDR1 SGHKS, CDR2 YYEKEE (reference sequence). The CDR3 contains 15 residues.

V usage is TRBV19 and J usage is TRBJ1-5; D remains ambiguous. The CDR3 covers 15 residues. V lost 3 bases and J lost 6, with 15 bases in between. Germline values: CDR1 LNHDA, CDR2 SQIVND (reference sequence). The chain's CDR3 is CASSISRPGGQPQHF. The CDR3 coding sequence is TGTGCCAGTAGTATTTCCCGACCGGGAGGTCAGCCCCAGCATTTT.

V is TRBV11-3 and J is TRBJ2-7; TRBD1 matches at 9 bases. Germline V gene sequence: CDR1 SGHNT, CDR2 YENEEA. The CDR3 totals 15 residues. The ends lost 0 bases at V and 4 bases at J; junction bases unmatched: 4. This CDR3 reads CASSLDGTGMYEQYF. The CDR3 nucleotides are TGTGCCAGCAGCTTAGATGGGACAGGGATGTACGAGCAGTACTTC.

The chain carries TRBV4-1 and TRBJ2-7; the match to TRBD2 covers 14 bases. Germline assignment: CDR1 MGHRA and CDR2 YSYEKL. CDR3 length equals 18 residues. V was pared by 2 bases and J by 3 bases, with 9 bases of the junction left unmatched. The CDR3 reads CASSQFSGLAGESYEQYF. Written as DNA, the CDR3 is TGCGCCAGCAGCCAATTCTCGGGACTAGCGGGAGAGAGCTACGAGCAGTACTTC.

This chain links TRBV19 with TRBJ1-2; D not certain. The CDR3 length is 13 residues. Germline V gives CDR1 LNHDA, CDR2 SQIVND (reference sequence). V was pared by 5 bases and J by 10 bases, with 17 bases between. CDR3 in DNA: TGTGCCAGTAGTTCCTATCATCCGGTCAACTACACCTTC. Translated: CASSSYHPVNYTF.

The chain recombines TRBV27 with TRBJ1-2, with 9 nucleotides matching TRBD1. Unmatched junction bases numbered 7, after V lost 7 bases and J lost 4 bases. CDR3 length: 14 residues. Germline CDR1 MNHEY, CDR2 SMNVEV (reference sequence). CDR3 sequence (DNA): TGTGCCAGCAAGACCGGGACAGGGTCCTATGGCTACACCTTC. This sequence encodes CASKTGTGSYGYTF.

This sequence joins TRBV11-3 and TRBJ1-3, with D perhaps matching TRBD1 (6 bases). With 5 bases removed from V and 2 bases from J, the gap between germline ends came to 13 bases. CDR1 and CDR2 from the germline V gene are SGHNT and YENEEA. This CDR3 has 15 residues. The CDR3 sequence is CASSTTGSAGNTIYF. The CDR3, as DNA: TGTGCCAGCAGCACCACAGGGTCGGCTGGAAACACCATATATTTT.

The chain links TRBV19 to TRBJ1-5, with 7 bases fitting TRBD1. V gave up 3 bases and J gave up 6 bases; unmatched junction bases: 8. The CDR3 totals 15 residues. CDR1 LNHDA and CDR2 SQIVND come from the germline V gene (reference sequence). Here the CDR3 DNA reads TGTGCCAGTAGTATCAACAGGGGAAGTGGTCAGCCCCAGCATTTT. This sequence encodes CASSINRGSGQPQHF.

The chain is built from TRBV28 and TRBJ1-2; the D gene is possibly TRBD1 (6 bases). Germline V CDR1 and CDR2: MDHEN, SYDVKM. The CDR3 is made up of 13 amino acids. V dropped 3 bases and J dropped 8 bases, with 13 bases sitting between them. This CDR3 reads CASSFGQGSGYTF. In DNA, the CDR3 is TGTGCCAGCAGTTTCGGGCAGGGGAGCGGCTACACCTTC.

The chain carries TRBV5-1 and TRBJ2-2; D is uncertain. V was pared by 1 base and J by 4 bases, with 11 bases between. The CDR3 has 15 residues. Per germline, CDR1 SGHRS and CDR2 YFSETQ. Here the CDR3 DNA reads TGCGCCAGCAGCTTGTTTTCAGGTCGCACCGGGGAGCTGTTTTTT. It translates to CASSLFSGRTGELFF. Full variable domain (missing parts from reference TRBV5-1 and TRBJ2-2): KAGVTQTPRYLIKTRGQQVTLSCSPISGHRSVSWYQQTPGQGLQFLFEYFSETQRNKGNFPGRFSGRQFSNSRSEMNVSTLELGDSALYLCASSLFSGRTGELFFGEGSRLTVL.

V and J are TRBV11-3 and TRBJ1-6, with TRBD1 matching 7 bases. Germline values: CDR1 SGHNT, CDR2 YENEEA. V shed 1 base and J 5 bases; nucleotides not matched to a gene: 2. This CDR3 is built from 15 residues. The CDR3 bases are TGTGCCAGCAGCTTAGGACAGGGAGATAATTCACCCCTCCACTTT. Its protein is CASSLGQGDNSPLHF.

The rearrangement joins TRBV6-5 to TRBJ1-2, with D unresolved. V was cut by 2 bases and J by 7 bases, with 11 bases left in between. The CDR3 spans 13 residues. Germline CDR1 and CDR2: MNHEY and SVGAGI. This chain's CDR3 is CASSYGSSGGYTF. Here the CDR3 DNA reads TGTGCCAGCAGTTACGGTTCTTCGGGTGGCTACACCTTC.

This clone was picked up many times. The CDR3: CATSDLLLPNEQFF. The DNA for the CDR3 is TGTGCCACCAGTGATTTACTGTTGCCCAATGAGCAGTTCTTC. The chain uses TRBV24-1 and TRBJ2-1; D is unresolved. The CDR3 has 14 residues. Germline V gene lookup returns CDR1 KGHDR and CDR2 SFDVKD. V lost 1 base and J lost 6, with 9 bases in between.

About this clone itself: The junction departs from the called germline gene at one end, perhaps through a read error. V is TRBV5-1 and J is TRBJ1-2; 8 bases fit TRBD1. Germline CDR1 and CDR2: SGHRS and YFSETQ. The CDR3 consists of 13 residues. CDR3 DNA sequence: TGCGCCAGCAGCTTGGAGGGGGGACAGGCAGGCCTCTTC. The encoded protein is CASSLEGGQAGLF.

The V and J genes are TRBV19 and TRBJ2-7; possible D gene TRBD2, 6 bases. The V gene lost 1 base and the J gene lost 6 bases, with 13 bases spanning the gap. The CDR3 extends over 14 amino acids. Germline V gene sequence: CDR1 LNHDA, CDR2 SQIVND (reference sequence). The CDR3 nucleotides read TGTGCCAGTAGTATAGGGGGCGGGAACGGCGAGCAGTACTTC. It codes for CASSIGGGNGEQYF.

This clone was counted a single time. This sequence joins TRBV6-6 and TRBJ2-7; 7 nucleotides agree with TRBD1. CDR3 size: 13 residues. V was pared by 5 bases and J by 2 bases, with 3 bases of the junction left unmatched. CDR1 is MNHNY, CDR2 SVGAGI, per germline (reference sequence). CDR3 DNA: TGTGCCAGCAGTCCAGACAGGGCCTACGAGCAGTACTTC. It translates to CASSPDRAYEQYF.

The chain links TRBV3-1 (or the pseudogene TRBV3-2) to TRBJ2-3; TRBD2 agrees at 11 bases. The CDR3 totals 18 residues. V was clipped by 0 bases and J by 2 bases; unmatched bases: 7. Germline CDR1 and CDR2: LGHDT and YNNKEL (reference sequence). DNA for the CDR3: TGTGCCAGCAGCCAAGAGACTGGACTAGCGGGTTTCACAGATACGCAGTATTTT. Amino acid sequence: CASSQETGLAGFTDTQYF.

J is TRBJ1-1 and V is TRBV5-1, with no clear D. The CDR3 is 14 residues long. Germline V CDR1 and CDR2: SGHRS, YFSETQ. Trimming took off 3 bases at V and 0 bases at J, with 9 bases between the two ends. CDR3 residues: CASSWGDMNTEAFF. The CDR3 bases are TGCGCCAGCAGCTGGGGAGACATGAACACTGAAGCTTTCTTT.